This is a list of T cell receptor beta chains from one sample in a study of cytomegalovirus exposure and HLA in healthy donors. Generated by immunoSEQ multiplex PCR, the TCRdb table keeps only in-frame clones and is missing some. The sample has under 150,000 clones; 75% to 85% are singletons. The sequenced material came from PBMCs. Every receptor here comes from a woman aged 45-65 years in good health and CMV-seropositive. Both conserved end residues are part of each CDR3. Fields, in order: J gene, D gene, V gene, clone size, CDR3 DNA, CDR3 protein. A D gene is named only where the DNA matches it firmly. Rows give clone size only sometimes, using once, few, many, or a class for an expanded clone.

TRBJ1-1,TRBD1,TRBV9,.,TGTGCCAGCAGCGTAGAAACAGGGGGCCGGACTGAAGCTTTCTTT,CASSVETGGRTEAFF
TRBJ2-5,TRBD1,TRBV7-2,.,TGTGCCAGCAGCCACGGTGGGGGACAGGGGGGGACCCAGTACTTC,CASSHGGGQGGTQYF
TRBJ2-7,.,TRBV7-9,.,TGTTCCAGCAGCCCCCGGGAAGTGGCCTCCTACGAGCAGTACTTC,CSSSPREVASYEQYF
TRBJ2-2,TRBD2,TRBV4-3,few,TGCGCCAGCAGTCTTTCAGCGGGGGGGCAAGCGAACACCGGGGAGCTGTTTTTT,CASSLSAGGQANTGELFF
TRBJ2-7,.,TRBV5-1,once,TGCGCCACTGCGGGGGAAGGACAGGGAATACAATTC,CATAGEGQGIQF
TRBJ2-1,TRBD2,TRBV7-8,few,TGTGCCAGCATCCTTCGAGCTAGCGGGGCCGACAATGAGCAGTTCTTC,CASILRASGADNEQFF
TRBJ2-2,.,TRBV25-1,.,TGTGCCAGCAGTGAAGATAAACCGGGACTTCAAACCGGGGAGCTGTTTTTT,CASSEDKPGLQTGELFF
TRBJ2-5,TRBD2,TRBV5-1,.,TGCGCCAGCAGCTTGGGAGTAGCGGGAGGCGTGGAAGAGACCCAGTACTTC,CASSLGVAGGVEETQYF
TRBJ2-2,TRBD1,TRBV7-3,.,TGTGCCAGCAGCTTAAGAGGGACAGCGAACACCGGGGAGCTGTTTTTT,CASSLRGTANTGELFF
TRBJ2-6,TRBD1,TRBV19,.,TGTGCCAGTAGTCCGGGACAGGGCCCCTTAGGGGCCAACGTCCTGACTTTC,CASSPGQGPLGANVLTF
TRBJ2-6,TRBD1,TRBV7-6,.,TGTGCCAGCAGCTTTACAGGGGGTTTTACCTCTGGGGCCAACGTCCTGACTTTC,CASSFTGGFTSGANVLTF
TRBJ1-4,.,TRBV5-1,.,TGCGCCAGCAGCTTGAGCGGCACTCGATTAGAAAAACTGTTTTTT,CASSLSGTRLEKLFF
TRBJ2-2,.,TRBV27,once,TGTGCCAGCACCGGAGGACCGAACCCTACGAACACCGGGGAGCTGTTTTTT,CASTGGPNPTNTGELFF
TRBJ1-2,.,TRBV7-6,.,TGTGCCAGCAGCTTAGTCGTCGGTCGGCGGAAAGGTTTCCTGAGCTACACCTTC,CASSLVVGRRKGFLSYTF
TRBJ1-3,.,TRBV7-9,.,TGTGCCAGCAGCTTAGAATGGGCACGAAACACCATATATTTT,CASSLEWARNTIYF
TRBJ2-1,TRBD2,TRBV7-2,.,TGTGCCAGCAGCCCATCGACAGTTCGGGGGGGGAGTGAGCAGTTCTTC,CASSPSTVRGGSEQFF
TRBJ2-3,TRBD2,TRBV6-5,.,TGTGCCAGCAGCCGACTAGCGGGGAGCACAGATACGCAGTATTTT,CASSRLAGSTDTQYF
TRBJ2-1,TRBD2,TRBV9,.,TGTGCCAGCAGCGTAGGACTAGCGGGAGGTAATGAGCAGTTCTTC,CASSVGLAGGNEQFF
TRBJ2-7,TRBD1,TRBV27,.,TGTGCCAGCAGTTCCCCCAGGACAGGGTATAACGAGCAGTACTTC,CASSSPRTGYNEQYF
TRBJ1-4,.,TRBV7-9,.,TGTGCCAGCAGCTTACAGGGGGAAAAACTGTTTTTT,CASSLQGEKLFF
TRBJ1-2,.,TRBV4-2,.,TGTGCCAGCAGCCAAGGAGAACGGGTCTCTATAGGCTACACCTTC,CASSQGERVSIGYTF
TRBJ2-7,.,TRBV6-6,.,TGTGCCAGCAGTTACGGCGGAACCCAAGACTTGTCGCAGTACTTC,CASSYGGTQDLSQYF
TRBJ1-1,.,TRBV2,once,TGTGCCAGCAGTCTGGGGAGCGGCACTGAAGCTTTCTTT,CASSLGSGTEAFF
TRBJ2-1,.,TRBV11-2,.,TGTGCCAGCGAGTCGTCCTCCTACAATGAGCAGTTCTTC,CASESSSYNEQFF
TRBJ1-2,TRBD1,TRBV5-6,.,TGTGCCAGCAGCTTGTATGACAGGGGCGCAGCGAGCTATGGCTACCCCTTC,CASSLYDRGAASYGYPF
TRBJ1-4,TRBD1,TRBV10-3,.,TGTGCCACCGGACAGGGGACTGAAAAACTGTTTTTT,CATGQGTEKLFF
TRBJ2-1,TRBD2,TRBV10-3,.,TGTGCCACGGGAACGAGCGGGAGTACTATGAATGAGCAGTTCTTC,CATGTSGSTMNEQFF
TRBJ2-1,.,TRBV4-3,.,TGCGCCAGCAGCCAAGATTGGGGGGGGGCGTCTGAGCAGTTCTTC,CASSQDWGGASEQFF
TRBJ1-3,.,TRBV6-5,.,TGTGCCAGCAGTTACTCGGGCAGTGGAAACACCATATATTTT,CASSYSGSGNTIYF
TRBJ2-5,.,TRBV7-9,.,TGTGCCAGCAGCTTAGGGTCAGTACCCGAGACCCAGTACTTC,CASSLGSVPETQYF
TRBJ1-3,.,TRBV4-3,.,TGCGCCAGCAGCCAAGGAGGGAGTTCCTCTGGAAACACCATATATTTT,CASSQGGSSSGNTIYF
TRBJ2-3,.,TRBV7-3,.,TGTGCCAGCGGAGGCGGGGGCCCCGAGACAGATACGCAGTATTTT,CASGGGGPETDTQYF
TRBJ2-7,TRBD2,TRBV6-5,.,TGTGCCAGCAGTATTAGCGGGGGGGGAACCTACGAGCAGTACTTC,CASSISGGGTYEQYF
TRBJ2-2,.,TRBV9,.,TGTGCCAGCAGCGTAGCTGGGCGCGGGGTCACCGGGGAGCTGTTTTTT,CASSVAGRGVTGELFF
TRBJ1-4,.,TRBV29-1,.,TGCAGCGTTGCGGACAGTGCAACTAATGAAAAACTGTTTTTT,CSVADSATNEKLFF
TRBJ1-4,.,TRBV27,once,TGTGCCAGCAGTTTATCCGGCGGTGCAACTAATGAAAAACTGTTTTTT,CASSLSGGATNEKLFF
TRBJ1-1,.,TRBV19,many,TGTGCCAGTAGTACCGAAGACAGGCTGGAAGCTTTCTTT,CASSTEDRLEAFF
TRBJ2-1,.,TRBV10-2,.,TGCGCCAGCAGAGTAACCGGGTCCCGGGGTGAGCAGTTCTTC,CASRVTGSRGEQFF
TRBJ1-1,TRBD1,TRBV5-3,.,TGTGCCAGAAGCCCGAGGGACAGCAAGAACACTGAAGCTTTCTTT,CARSPRDSKNTEAFF
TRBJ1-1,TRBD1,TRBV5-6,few,TGTGCCAGCAGCTTGGCCCCCGGCAGGGGGTTCACTGAAGCTTTCTTT,CASSLAPGRGFTEAFF
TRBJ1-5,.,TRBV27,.,TGTGCCAGCAGTTTATCTGACTACAGTAGCCGTCAGCCCCAGCATTTT,CASSLSDYSSRQPQHF
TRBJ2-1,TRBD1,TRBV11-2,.,TGTGCCAGCAGCCTCATCTCAGGGGGATTCTCCTACAATGAGCAGTTCTTC,CASSLISGGFSYNEQFF
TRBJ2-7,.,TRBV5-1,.,TGCGCCAGCAGCTTGATGGACACGCAGTCCTACGAGCAGTACTTC,CASSLMDTQSYEQYF
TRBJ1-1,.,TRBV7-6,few,TGTGCCAGCAGCTCTAGTGCCAGGGACACTGAAGCTTTCTTT,CASSSSARDTEAFF
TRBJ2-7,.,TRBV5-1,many,TGCGCCAGCAGGCGGGACAGCTACGAGCAGTACTTC,CASRRDSYEQYF
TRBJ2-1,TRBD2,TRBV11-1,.,TGTGCCAGCAGCTCACTAGCGGGGACGACTATTTACAATGAGCAGTTCTTC,CASSSLAGTTIYNEQFF
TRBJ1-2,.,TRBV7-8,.,TGTGCCAGCAGCCGGCGTCGGGAGGGCTACACCTTC,CASSRRREGYTF
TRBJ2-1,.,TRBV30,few,TGTGCCTGGAGTGTACTAGTTCAGAAAAAATACAATGAGCAGTTCTTC,CAWSVLVQKKYNEQFF
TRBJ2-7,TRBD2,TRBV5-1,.,TGCGCCAGCAGCTTGAACGGGAGGGCCTACGAGCAGTACTTC,CASSLNGRAYEQYF
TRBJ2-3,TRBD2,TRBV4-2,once,TGTGCCAGCAGCCAAGGGGAGGGACCCCGAGATACGCAGTATTTT,CASSQGEGPRDTQYF
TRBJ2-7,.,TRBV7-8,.,TGTGCCAGCAGCCCAACAGCGGACTCCTACGAGCAGTACTTC,CASSPTADSYEQYF
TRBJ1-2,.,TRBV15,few,TGTGCCACCACCGCCCTACCAGGGTCCACTGGCTACACCTTC,CATTALPGSTGYTF
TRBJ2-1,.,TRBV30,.,TGTGCCTGGAGTACACTGGAGAGGCAGTTCTTC,CAWSTLERQFF